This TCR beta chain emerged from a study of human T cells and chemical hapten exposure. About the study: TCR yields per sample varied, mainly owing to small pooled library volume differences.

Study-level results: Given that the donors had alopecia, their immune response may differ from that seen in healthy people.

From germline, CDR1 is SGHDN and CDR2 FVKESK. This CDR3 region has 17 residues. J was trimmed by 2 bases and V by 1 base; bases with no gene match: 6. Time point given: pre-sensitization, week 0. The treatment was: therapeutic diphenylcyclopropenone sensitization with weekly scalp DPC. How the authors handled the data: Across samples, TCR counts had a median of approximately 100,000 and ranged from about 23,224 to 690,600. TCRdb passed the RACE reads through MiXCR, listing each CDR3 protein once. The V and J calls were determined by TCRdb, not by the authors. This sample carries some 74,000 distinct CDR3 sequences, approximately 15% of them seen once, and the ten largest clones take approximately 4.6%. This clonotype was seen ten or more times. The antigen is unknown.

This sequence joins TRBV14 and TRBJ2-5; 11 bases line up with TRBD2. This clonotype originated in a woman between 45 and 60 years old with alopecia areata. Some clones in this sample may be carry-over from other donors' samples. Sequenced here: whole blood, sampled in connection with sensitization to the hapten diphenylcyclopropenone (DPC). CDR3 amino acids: CASSQVLAGVEQETQYF. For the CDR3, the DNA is TGTGCCAGCAGCCAAGTACTAGCGGGAGTGGAACAAGAGACCCAGTACTTC.